The clone carrying this T cell receptor (beta chain) occurred many times. The entry originates in a study of human T cells and chemical hapten exposure. Across the whole study: Patients additionally received therapeutic doses of diphenylcyclopropenone on the scalp once a week, and this continued throughout the roughly 25-week study.

For the library, individual cDNA molecules each received unique molecular identifiers. TCRdb processed the RACE reads anew with MiXCR; each CDR3 protein has one entry. The sample contains some 15,000 distinct CDR3 sequences, roughly 15% of which appear only once. Noted time point: patch test 1, 2 weeks after DPC sensitization. Treatment specified: therapeutic diphenylcyclopropenone sensitization with weekly scalp DPC. Total RNA extraction was carried out from unfractionated whole blood. With V trimmed by 2 bases and J by 0 bases, 4 bases remained unmatched. CDR3 length: 16 residues. Germline V gives CDR1 ENHRY, CDR2 SYGVKD.

Sequencing used whole blood, obtained in connection with sensitization to the hapten diphenylcyclopropenone (DPC). The chain is built from TRBV10-3 and TRBJ2-1; TRBD2 matches at 7 bases. This sequence was found in a woman under 40 with alopecia areata. Some clones in this sample may be carry-over from other donors' samples. The CDR3 DNA reads TGTGCCATCAGTGAGACGTGGGAGGGCTCCTACAATGAGCAGTTCTTC. Its protein is CAISETWEGSYNEQFF.